This record looks at one TCR beta chain sequence and its context. Its antigen is as yet unknown. This entry belongs to a study of OX40 agonist ivuxolimab in advanced cancers. Whole-study context: Treatment received earlier with anti-PD-1, anti-PD-L1 or anti-CTLA-4 agents was allowed, and over 30% had some. Partial responses occurred in Three dose-escalation patients, one with hepatocellular carcinoma and two with cutaneous melanoma.

Study-level points and caveats: Expanded clones tended on average to be more numerous among CD8+ T cells than CD4+. The antigens recognized by the expanded peripheral T cells, that is their antigen specificity, were not determined.

The table came from immunoSEQ multiplex PCR; TCRdb's copy has only in-frame clones and leaves some out. Of around 68,000 clones in the sample, 80% to 95% were seen once. Trimming pared 7 bases from V and 7 bases from J, leaving 10 bases between. Germline CDR1 is LNHDA and CDR2 is SQIVND (reference sequence). The CDR3 spans 11 residues. The source material was CD4+ or CD8+ T cells sorted from blood, sampled in a trial of the OX40 agonist ivuxolimab. The clonotype comes from an adult with an advanced solid tumor such as melanoma, head and neck, liver or kidney cancer. The rearrangement links TRBV19 to TRBJ1-2; D remains unclear. The CDR3 DNA sequence: TGTGCCAGTAATAAAGGGTCTGGCTACACCTTC. Translation: CASNKGSGYTF.